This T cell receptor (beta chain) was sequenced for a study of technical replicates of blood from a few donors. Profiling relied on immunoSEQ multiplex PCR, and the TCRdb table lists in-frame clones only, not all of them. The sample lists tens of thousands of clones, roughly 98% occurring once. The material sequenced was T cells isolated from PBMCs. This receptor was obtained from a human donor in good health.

The CDR3 protein is CAWMQEKLFF. The CDR3 DNA reads TGTGCCTGGATGCAGGAAAAACTGTTTTTT. The chain carries TRBV30 and TRBJ1-4; D gene ambiguous. Germline V gives CDR1 GTSNPN, CDR2 SVGIG (reference sequence). V shed 4 bases and J shed 8 bases, with 5 bases lying between them. The length of the CDR3 is 10 residues.